A single sample gave rise to the 28 T cell receptor beta chains below, sequenced in a study of OX40 agonist ivuxolimab in advanced cancers. The repertoire was sequenced with immunoSEQ multiplex PCR; TCRdb's copy has only in-frame clones and lacks some. The sample includes around 61,000 clones, roughly 80% of them seen just once. The source material was CD4+ or CD8+ T cells sorted from blood, sampled in a trial of the OX40 agonist ivuxolimab. The source is an adult with an advanced solid tumor such as melanoma, head and neck, liver or kidney cancer.

The chain combines TRBV5-6 with TRBJ1-1; D is uncertain. CDR1 SGHDT and CDR2 YYEEEE come from the germline V gene. The CDR3 consists of 15 residues. V gave up 0 bases and J gave up 1 base, with 10 bases separating them. CDR3 DNA: TGTGCCAGCAGCTTGGACCGGGTCAGGAACACTGAAGCTTTCTTT. Translated: CASSLDRVRNTEAFF.

The chain is built from TRBV19 and TRBJ2-3; 7 bases fit TRBD2. V was clipped by 3 bases and J by 1 base; unmatched bases: 4. Germline loops: CDR1 LNHDA, CDR2 SQIVND (reference sequence). This CDR3 has 15 residues. This CDR3 reads CASSMSLAGTDTQYF. CDR3 in DNA: TGTGCCAGTAGTATGAGCCTAGCGGGCACAGATACGCAGTATTTT.

The genes are TRBV6-1 and TRBJ1-2; D gene uncertain. Germline V gives CDR1 MNHNS, CDR2 SASEGT. The germline V and J ends were trimmed by 2 bases and 6 bases, with 7 bases remaining between them. This CDR3 is 12 amino acids long. The CDR3 DNA is TGTGCCAGCAGTGAAAAGGGAGATGGCTACACCTTC. Encoded protein: CASSEKGDGYTF.

The chain carries TRBV29-1 and TRBJ2-5, with D uncertain. Germline V gene sequence: CDR1 SQVTM, CDR2 ANQGSEA. Trimming shortened V by 3 bases and J by 1 base, and 12 bases separated the two germline ends. The CDR3 consists of 14 residues. The CDR3 nucleotides are TGCAGCGTTGATCCCTACAGCTTCCAAGAGACCCAGTACTTC. Its translation is CSVDPYSFQETQYF.

The V and J genes are TRBV7-2 and TRBJ2-2; the match to TRBD1 covers 8 bases. The CDR3 is 14 residues long. CDR1 and CDR2 from the germline V gene are SGHTA and FQGNSA. V lost 6 bases and J lost 4; bases outside the gene matches: 4. The CDR3, as DNA: TGTGCCAGCAGGGGGGGACAGGCCACCGGGGAGCTGTTTTTT. It is translated as CASRGGQATGELFF.

The chain is built from TRBV7-8 and TRBJ1-5; D uncertain. The germline CDR1 and CDR2 sequences are SGHVS and FQNEAQ. V lost 5 bases and J 6 bases, leaving 14 bases between the germline ends. The CDR3 is 14 amino acids. The DNA for the CDR3 is TGTGCCAGCAGCCAGCGGGCGGAACCTCAGCCCCAGCATTTT. Its protein product is CASSQRAEPQPQHF.

The chain couples TRBV7-2 to TRBJ2-7; 10 bases line up with TRBD1. V lost 5 bases to trimming and J lost 4 bases; unmatched junction nucleotides: 2. From germline, CDR1 is SGHTA and CDR2 FQGNSA. This CDR3 is built from 13 residues. Written as DNA, the CDR3 is TGTGCCAGCAGCCGGACAGGGGGATACGAGCAGTACTTC. Translated: CASSRTGGYEQYF.

The V call is TRBV4-1, the J call TRBJ2-6, with D maybe TRBD1 (5 bases). CDR3 length equals 15 residues. V shed 4 bases and J shed 1 base, with 8 bases lying between them. The germline V gene has CDR1 MGHRA and CDR2 YSYEKL. The CDR3 DNA sequence: TGCGCCAGCAGCCGCCCAGGGTCTGGGGCCAACGTCCTGACTTTC. This gives the protein CASSRPGSGANVLTF.

J is TRBJ1-1 and V is TRBV10-3; D is unresolved. CDR1 and CDR2 (germline): ENHRY, SYGVKD. This CDR3 has 11 residues. The V end lost 10 bases, the J end lost 1 base, and 7 bases lay between the germline ends. The CDR3 nucleotides read TGTGCCACGATGGGGAACACTGAAGCTTTCTTT. Translating it yields CATMGNTEAFF.

The chain couples TRBV4-3 to TRBJ2-3; 8 bases agree with TRBD1. Germline V CDR1 and CDR2: LGHNA, YSLEER. The CDR3 has 16 residues. J gave up 4 bases and V 1 base, and 7 bases lay outside the gene matches. CDR3 nucleotides: TGCGCCAGCAGCCAAGCGGGCAGGGGGCATGCAGATACGCAGTATTTT. Translating gives CASSQAGRGHADTQYF.

The rearrangement joins TRBV19 to TRBJ1-5; weak D call: TRBD1 (5 bases). This CDR3 is built from 18 residues. V gave up 3 bases and J gave up 0 bases, with 18 bases separating them. Germline CDR1 reads LNHDA; CDR2 reads SQIVND (reference sequence). CDR3 loop: CASSIKGSGRSSNQPQHF. The CDR3 coding sequence is TGTGCCAGTAGTATTAAGGGATCAGGGAGGAGTAGCAATCAGCCCCAGCATTTT.

This chain links TRBV29-1 with TRBJ2-5; tentative D call: TRBD1 (6 bases). The germline V gene encodes CDR1 SQVTM and CDR2 ANQGSEA. The ends were cut back, 4 bases at V and 7 bases at J, with 19 bases in the middle. The CDR3 runs to 14 residues. CDR3 sequence: CSVGSQGRSGTQYF. The CDR3 DNA is TGCAGCGTTGGGTCCCAGGGGCGATCGGGGACCCAGTACTTC.

The chain employs TRBV4-3 and TRBJ1-1; D is perhaps TRBD1 (5 bases). V was shortened by 0 bases and J by 8 bases, with 13 bases between the two germline ends. Germline assignment: CDR1 LGHNA and CDR2 YSLEER. This CDR3 contains 14 residues. CDR3 in amino acids: CASSQEGVRKEAFF. The CDR3 DNA follows: TGCGCCAGCAGCCAAGAGGGGGTCCGGAAGGAAGCTTTCTTT.

The V and J genes are TRBV9 and TRBJ2-1; TRBD2 aligns across 11 bases. Losses at the gene ends were 3 bases for V and 7 bases for J; bases not matched to a gene: 9. Germline CDR1 is SGDLS and CDR2 is YYNGEE. The CDR3 contains 16 residues. The CDR3 DNA reads as TGTGCCAGCAGCGCCCCGGGACTAGCGGCTCTTAATGAGCAGTTCTTC. Translated, it gives CASSAPGLAALNEQFF.

The rearrangement links TRBV9 to TRBJ2-3; D tentatively reads TRBD1 or TRBD2 (6 bases each). The germline CDR1 and CDR2 sequences are SGDLS and YYNGEE. V shed 2 bases and J shed 7 bases, with 11 bases lying between them. The CDR3 has 13 residues. The CDR3 is CASSVEGGNTQYF. The CDR3 DNA follows: TGTGCCAGCAGCGTCGAGGGGGGTAATACGCAGTATTTT.

The gene calls are TRBV13 and TRBJ1-4; D ambiguous. V lost 5 bases and J lost 7, with 17 bases in between. The CDR3 is made up of 15 amino acids. From germline, CDR1 is PRHDT and CDR2 FYEKMQ (reference sequence). CDR3 in amino acids: CASSPRRSMVEKLFF. CDR3 coding DNA: TGTGCCAGCAGCCCCCGACGGTCCATGGTTGAAAAACTGTTTTTT.

The chain employs TRBV15 and TRBJ1-2; D perhaps matches TRBD1 (5 bases). Germline CDR1 is LNHNV and CDR2 is YYDKDF (reference sequence). With 3 bases removed from V and 8 bases from J, the gap between germline ends came to 13 bases. The CDR3 extends over 13 amino acids. CDR3 coding DNA: TGTGCCACCAGCAGTGGGGGGGGAGACGGCTACACCTTC. Translating it yields CATSSGGGDGYTF.

The chain uses TRBV5-4 and TRBJ2-5; TRBD1 matches at 8 bases. The germline gives CDR1 SGHNT, CDR2 YYREEE (reference sequence). The CDR3 length is 15 residues. V lost 4 bases to trimming and J lost 11 bases; unmatched junction nucleotides: 16. CDR3 DNA sequence: TGTGCCAGCAGCGCCTGGGACAGGACCTACGGGGAGCAGTACTTC. It translates to CASSAWDRTYGEQYF. Using reference TRBV5-4 and TRBJ2-5 for the parts outside the CDR3, the full variable domain is ETGVTQSPTHLIKTRGQQVTLRCSSQSGHNTVSWYQQALGQGPQFIFQYYREEENGRGNFPPRFSGLQFPNYSSELNVNALELDDSALYLCASSAWDRTYGEQYFGPGTRLLVL.

This clone showed up just once. This chain joins TRBV6-5 and TRBJ2-3; tentative D call: TRBD2 (6 bases). This CDR3 has 12 amino acids. The germline gives CDR1 MNHEY, CDR2 SVGAGI. Deletions cut 6 bases from V and 5 bases from J, with 9 bases between. DNA of the CDR3: TGTGCCAGCAGAGACGGGAGAGATACGCAGTATTTT. Translated, it gives CASRDGRDTQYF.

The genes are TRBV5-1 and TRBJ2-7; 10 bases are a match to TRBD1. Looked up from germline, CDR1 is SGHRS and CDR2 is YFSETQ. The CDR3 runs to 15 residues. Trimming cost V 2 bases and J 6 bases; bases outside gene matches: 8. The CDR3 DNA is TGCGCCAGCAGCTTTTCGACAGGGGGCTTGACCGAGCAGTACTTC. Amino acid sequence: CASSFSTGGLTEQYF.

This chain links TRBV7-9 with TRBJ2-1, with D perhaps given as TRBD1 or TRBD2 (6 bases each). Germline V lookup: CDR1 SEHNR, CDR2 FQNEAQ (reference sequence). The CDR3 has 16 amino acids. With 3 bases removed from V and 9 bases from J, the gap between germline ends came to 21 bases. The CDR3 coding sequence is TGTGCCAGCAGCTTTGCCCGGGACAAAGGGAGGATTGAGCAGTTCTTC. This sequence encodes CASSFARDKGRIEQFF.

The chain links TRBV19 to TRBJ1-1, with 10 bases lining up with TRBD1. Germline lookup yields CDR1 LNHDA and CDR2 SQIVND (reference sequence). The CDR3 loop spans 14 amino acids. J lost 6 bases, V lost 7 bases, and 8 bases had no gene match. CDR3 DNA: TGTGCCAGTAAAAGACAGGGGGCAACGGCTGAAGCTTTCTTT. Its protein is CASKRQGATAEAFF.

The gene calls are TRBV11-3 and TRBJ1-3; D call uncertain. Germline CDR1 is SGHNT and CDR2 is YENEEA. The V gene lost 2 bases and the J gene lost 0 bases, with 11 bases spanning the gap. The CDR3 length is 16 residues. CDR3 in DNA: TGTGCCAGCAGCTTAAAATTAACCGGCTCTGGAAACACCATATATTTT. Translating gives CASSLKLTGSGNTIYF.

The chain joins TRBV6-1 to TRBJ1-4, with 7 nucleotides matching TRBD1. Germline V CDR1 and CDR2: MNHNS, SASEGT. The ends lost 6 bases at V and 8 bases at J; junction bases unmatched: 9. This CDR3 is 14 amino acids long. CDR3 loop: CASRIDRAGEKLFF. The CDR3, as DNA: TGTGCCAGCAGGATCGACAGGGCCGGGGAAAAACTGTTTTTT.

The rearrangement links TRBV11-3 to TRBJ1-3; D unresolved. Germline V lookup: CDR1 SGHNT, CDR2 YENEEA. The V and J ends lost 1 base and 0 bases respectively, with 16 bases between them. CDR3 length: 18 amino acids. DNA of the CDR3: TGTGCCAGCAGCTTAGGATCTTGGCGTGGAGACTCTGGAAACACCATATATTTT. Protein sequence: CASSLGSWRGDSGNTIYF.

This chain connects TRBV18 to TRBJ2-5; 11 nucleotides agree with TRBD2. This CDR3 comprises 13 residues. Germline CDR1 KGHSH, CDR2 LQKENI. Trimming cost V 8 bases and J 2 bases; bases outside gene matches: 1. The CDR3 is CASGTSGQETQYF. DNA of the CDR3: TGTGCCAGCGGGACTAGCGGACAAGAGACCCAGTACTTC.

This chain uses TRBV11-2 with TRBJ2-3; D gene unclear. The CDR3 runs to 13 residues. Trimming pared 0 bases from V and 1 base from J, leaving 2 bases between. Germline V gene data show CDR1 as SGHAT and CDR2 as FQNNGV. CDR3 amino acids: CASSLDGTDTQYF. The CDR3 DNA sequence: TGTGCCAGCAGCTTAGACGGCACAGATACGCAGTATTTT. Variable domain in full (rest from reference TRBV11-2 and TRBJ2-3): EAGVAQSPRYKIIEKRQSVAFWCNPISGHATLYWYQQILGQGPKLLIQFQNNGVVDDSQLPKDRFSAERLKGVDSTLKIQPAKLEDSAVYLCASSLDGTDTQYFGPGTRLTVL.

The J gene is TRBJ2-2, the V gene TRBV11-1; D is uncertain. CDR1 is SGHAT and CDR2 is FQDESV in the germline V gene (reference sequence). CDR3 length: 15 amino acids. V dropped 4 bases and J dropped 1 base, with 10 bases sitting between them. The DNA of the CDR3 is TGTGCCAGCAGCTCCAGCCGGAGGAACACCGGGGAGCTGTTTTTT. Translating it yields CASSSSRRNTGELFF.